The table lists the clone carrying this TCR beta chain with a count of one. The data derive from a study of T cells in Graves' hyperthyroidism and ophthalmopathy. On the study more broadly: Once the initial diagnosis was made, peripheral blood was obtained before any treatment.

The germline gives CDR1 DFQATT, CDR2 SNEGSKA (reference sequence). The V and J ends lost 1 base and 4 bases respectively, with 15 bases between them. The CDR3 contains 15 residues. The source material, RNA transcripts, was used to amplify TCR beta CDR3 regions. Using the HTBI primer set, a first-round RT-PCR was run on the TCR CDR3. TCRdb ran MiXCR on the multiplex PCR reads and lists one entry per CDR3 protein. The sample contains approximately 410,000 distinct CDR3 sequences, roughly 14% of which appear only once. Exclusion of a patient resulted from uncontrolled infection, other autoimmune disease, pregnancy or lactation. In making diagnoses, clinical symptoms, serum thyroxine and TRAb, thyroid ultrasound and orbital computed tomography were all used. PBMCs were obtained from about 9.9 ml fresh peripheral blood.

The sample taken for sequencing was blood. The rearrangement links TRBV20-1 to TRBJ2-3; D possibly uses TRBD1 or TRBD2 (5 bases each). This sequence was found in a man in his late teens or twenties with Graves' ophthalmopathy. The CDR3 region has the DNA TGCAGTGCTAGAGTCGAGGGTAGGGGCCCAGATACGCAGTATTTT. This gives the protein CSARVEGRGPDTQYF.